Following are 20 T cell receptor beta chains from one sample sequenced in a study of control samples from healthy donors and cancer patients. Method: immunoSEQ multiplex PCR; TCRdb's copy keeps in-frame clones and lacks some. The repertoire includes fewer than 150,000 clones, 91% of them detected once, and 6.5% to 9% sits in the top ten. The sequenced sample consisted of blood. Source of these receptors: a woman aged 18-29 years in good health.

The J gene is TRBJ2-6, the V gene TRBV2; D is unresolved. Per germline, CDR1 SNHLY and CDR2 FYNNEI. The CDR3 is 15 residues long. V dropped 7 bases and J dropped 1 base, with 11 bases sitting between them. CDR3 DNA: TGTGCCAGCAATGGGTTCCAGTCTGGGGCCAACGTCCTGACTTTC. Translation: CASNGFQSGANVLTF.

The CDR3 bases are TGTGCCAGCAGCTTAAGGGGGCCGGAAAACACTGAAGCTTTCTTT. Protein product: CASSLRGPENTEAFF. The gene calls are TRBV7-6 and TRBJ1-1, with 7 bases fitting TRBD1. Losses at the gene ends were 2 bases for V and 2 bases for J; bases not matched to a gene: 5. The germline V gene encodes CDR1 SGHVS and CDR2 FNYEAQ. This CDR3 contains 15 residues.

The chain couples TRBV7-9 to TRBJ1-1; no clear D gene. The CDR3 loop spans 14 amino acids. Trimming took off 0 bases at V and 2 bases at J, with 7 bases between the two ends. Germline V gene lookup returns CDR1 SEHNR and CDR2 FQNEAQ (reference sequence). The CDR3 sequence is CASSLARINTEAFF. The CDR3 DNA follows: TGTGCCAGCAGCTTAGCCCGTATCAACACTGAAGCTTTCTTT.

This sequence joins TRBV5-4 and TRBJ1-2, with D possibly being TRBD1 (5 bases). From germline, CDR1 is SGHNT and CDR2 YYREEE (reference sequence). V lost 1 base to trimming and J lost 1 base, with 11 bases between them. The CDR3 has 15 residues. The CDR3 region is CASSLQGRVNYGYTF. The DNA for the CDR3 is TGTGCCAGCAGCTTGCAGGGCAGGGTTAACTATGGCTACACCTTC.

This clone has only a few counts. V and J are TRBV3-1 (or the pseudogene TRBV3-2) and TRBJ2-5; tentatively, D is TRBD1 (6 bases). The CDR3 is made up of 13 amino acids. CDR1 and CDR2 from the germline V gene are LGHDT and YNNKEL (reference sequence). Trimming removed 4 bases from V and 6 bases from J, with 12 bases in between. CDR3 in amino acids: CASSRRGRKTQYF. The CDR3 coding sequence is TGTGCCAGCAGCCGCAGGGGAAGGAAGACCCAGTACTTC.

V and J are TRBV9 and TRBJ2-6; D not resolved. The CDR3 totals 15 residues. Germline CDR1 is SGDLS and CDR2 is YYNGEE. V was clipped by 4 bases and J by 2 bases, with 10 bases between them. CDR3 in amino acids: CASSRKYTGANVLTF. CDR3 in DNA: TGTGCCAGCAGCCGAAAGTACACTGGGGCCAACGTCCTGACTTTC.

The chain recombines TRBV27 with TRBJ2-1, with no clear D. The CDR3 totals 14 residues. The germline gives CDR1 MNHEY, CDR2 SMNVEV (reference sequence). V was shortened by 2 bases and J by 5 bases, with 10 bases between the two germline ends. The CDR3 nucleotides read TGTGCCAGCAGTTTACAAAGACGGAACAATGAGCAGTTCTTC. It codes for CASSLQRRNNEQFF.

The chain has TRBV7-2 and TRBJ1-2; 8 positions match TRBD1. V was pared by 5 bases and J by 4 bases, with 3 bases of the junction left unmatched. Germline V lookup: CDR1 SGHTA, CDR2 FQGNSA. This CDR3 region has 13 residues. CDR3 amino acids: CASSTDRGYGYTF. CDR3 nucleotide sequence: TGTGCCAGCAGCACCGACAGGGGCTATGGCTACACCTTC.

This clone was detected once. The rearrangement uses TRBV7-2 and TRBJ1-2; no clear D gene. Germline values: CDR1 SGHTA, CDR2 FQGNSA. Between the trimmed V and J ends, which lost 6 bases and 3 bases, there was a span of 23 bases. This CDR3 is built from 17 residues. The CDR3 DNA reads TGTGCCAGCAGTTTTACCTCCGGGCCCCCAACGGACTATGGCTACACCTTC. As protein: CASSFTSGPPTDYGYTF. Filled out from reference TRBV7-2 and TRBJ1-2, the complete variable domain reads GAGVSQSPSNKVTEKGKDVELRCDPISGHTALYWYRQSLGQGLEFLIYFQGNSAPDKSGLPSDRFSAERTGGSVSTLTIQRTQQEDSAVYLCASSFTSGPPTDYGYTFGSGTRLTVV.

The CDR3 bases are TGTGCCAGTAGGAAGATCCAGGGGTTCAACTATGGCTACACCTTC. It codes for CASRKIQGFNYGYTF. This chain uses TRBV19 with TRBJ1-2; possibly TRBD1 for D (6 bases). V was trimmed by 6 bases and J by 2 bases, leaving 16 bases between them. Germline V gene lookup returns CDR1 LNHDA and CDR2 SQIVND (reference sequence). There are 15 residues in the CDR3.

V is TRBV2 and J is TRBJ2-7; D not resolved. Between the trimmed V and J ends, which lost 2 bases and 3 bases, there was a span of 11 bases. The CDR3 is 14 residues long. CDR1 SNHLY and CDR2 FYNNEI come from the germline V gene. This chain's CDR3 is CASSEYGVNYEQYF. The CDR3 bases are TGTGCCAGCAGTGAATATGGGGTAAACTACGAGCAGTACTTC.

The genes are TRBV4-3 and TRBJ1-1; no clear D gene. The germline gives CDR1 LGHNA, CDR2 YSLEER. Trimming took off 1 base at V and 5 bases at J, with 14 bases between the two ends. The CDR3 spans 15 residues. CDR3 sequence: CASSQVIPPGTEAFF. The DNA of the CDR3 is TGCGCCAGCAGCCAAGTCATACCACCGGGGACTGAAGCTTTCTTT.

V and J are TRBV14 and TRBJ2-7, with 9 bases aligning to TRBD1. Germline V gene data show CDR1 as SGHDN and CDR2 as FVKESK. V lost 1 base and J lost 3; bases outside the gene matches: 13. The CDR3 is 18 residues long. CDR3 in amino acids: CASSQGGNRGRWYYEQYF. CDR3 bases: TGTGCCAGCAGCCAAGGGGGAAACAGGGGGCGGTGGTACTACGAGCAGTACTTC.

The chain recombines TRBV6-1 with TRBJ2-3; the match to TRBD2 covers 10 bases. CDR3 length: 19 residues. V was pared by 4 bases and J by 0 bases, with 13 bases of the junction left unmatched. The germline V gene encodes CDR1 MNHNS and CDR2 SASEGT. The CDR3 DNA is TGTGCCAGCAGTGCCGGGACTAGCGTACACTCTTCTAGCACAGATACGCAGTATTTT. Amino acid sequence: CASSAGTSVHSSSTDTQYF.

V and J are TRBV7-2 and TRBJ2-1; D is tentatively TRBD1 or TRBD2 (5 bases each). Between the trimmed V and J ends, which lost 1 base and 7 bases, there was a span of 14 bases. CDR3 size: 15 residues. Looked up from germline, CDR1 is SGHTA and CDR2 is FQGNSA. CDR3 in amino acids: CASSLVTTAGNEQFF. The CDR3 nucleotides are TGTGCCAGCAGCTTAGTGACTACCGCAGGGAATGAGCAGTTCTTC. Full variable domain (remainder filled in from reference TRBV7-2 and TRBJ2-1): GAGVSQSPSNKVTEKGKDVELRCDPISGHTALYWYRQSLGQGLEFLIYFQGNSAPDKSGLPSDRFSAERTGGSVSTLTIQRTQQEDSAVYLCASSLVTTAGNEQFFGPGTRLTVL.

This chain's CDR3 is CASSRGESTIWDYGYTF. The CDR3 region has the DNA TGTGCCAGTTCTCGGGGAGAGAGCACAATATGGGACTATGGCTACACCTTC. The chain employs TRBV19 and TRBJ1-2; D gene unclear. V gave up 8 bases and J gave up 3 bases, with 25 bases separating them. Germline V CDR1 and CDR2: LNHDA, SQIVND (reference sequence). The CDR3 loop spans 17 amino acids.

V and J are TRBV5-5 and TRBJ2-2; D could derive from TRBD1 or TRBD2 (5 bases each). Trimming took 2 bases from V and 6 from J, leaving 8 bases between them. This CDR3 comprises 13 residues. Germline lookup yields CDR1 SGHKS and CDR2 YYEKEE (reference sequence). The CDR3 DNA is TGTGCCAGCAGCTTCAGGGAGCCCGGGGAGCTGTTTTTT. Translation: CASSFREPGELFF.

This chain links TRBV28 with TRBJ2-7; no firm D call. Looked up from germline, CDR1 is MDHEN and CDR2 is SYDVKM. The CDR3 has 11 amino acids. V was clipped by 6 bases and J by 7 bases, with 10 bases between them. CDR3 protein: CASSPTGEQYF. In DNA, the CDR3 is TGTGCCAGCAGCCCGACTGGGGAGCAGTACTTC.

The chain carries TRBV6-5 and TRBJ1-4; D unresolved. CDR3 length: 14 residues. The germline CDR1 and CDR2 sequences are MNHEY and SVGAGI. The V end was cut by 2 bases, the J end by 4 bases, with 8 bases between. The CDR3: CASSYDKFNEKLFF. CDR3 DNA: TGTGCCAGCAGTTACGACAAGTTTAATGAAAAACTGTTTTTT.

In the case of this clone: A junction boundary mismatches the germline segment, possibly from a read error. This sequence joins TRBV7-2 and TRBJ2-3; TRBD2 matches at 10 bases. Germline CDR1 SGHTA, CDR2 FQGNSA. This CDR3 has 15 amino acids. The CDR3 protein is CASSLAGESTDTQYF. The CDR3 DNA follows: TGTGCCAGCAGCCTAGCGGGAGAAAGCACAGATACGCAGTATTTT.